A single sample is the source of the 20 T cell receptor beta chains below, sequenced in a study of preoperative IRX-2 immunotherapy in early breast cancer. Treatment meaning: preoperative locoregional IRX-2 cytokine immunotherapy. Only in-frame clones appear in the TCRdb table, and some are missing; sequencing was by immunoSEQ multiplex PCR. Of approximately 44,000 clones in the sample, about 95% are singletons; the top ten hold 1.5% to 2%. The material was tumor tissue, obtained after IRX-2 immunotherapy. Every receptor here comes from a human donor with breast cancer.

This chain joins TRBV28 and TRBJ2-3; no firm D call. CDR3 size: 20 residues. Trimming left V 4 bases short and J 5 bases short, with 31 bases between. Germline CDR1 MDHEN, CDR2 SYDVKM. This chain's CDR3 is CASSSTLSAEAPEPLDTQYF. DNA of the CDR3: TGTGCCAGCAGTTCCACCCTCAGTGCGGAAGCGCCTGAACCCCTAGATACGCAGTATTTT.

This chain uses TRBV11-3 with TRBJ2-3, with D possibly TRBD2 on 6 matching bases. The V and J ends lost 0 bases and 12 bases respectively, with 13 bases between them. The CDR3 length is 13 residues. The V gene's germline CDR1 is SGHNT and CDR2 YENEEA. CDR3 coding DNA: TGTGCCAGCAGCTTAGAAACCGCGGGGTTACAGTATTTT. This encodes CASSLETAGLQYF.

The V gene is TRBV19, the J gene TRBJ2-7; no definite D call. Trimming cost V 11 bases and J 5 bases, with 13 bases left between them. This CDR3 is built from 11 residues. Per germline, CDR1 LNHDA and CDR2 SQIVND (reference sequence). The CDR3 spells CAADPIDEQYF. The DNA of the CDR3 is TGTGCCGCCGACCCAATCGACGAGCAGTACTTC.

The rearrangement uses TRBV19 and TRBJ1-2; D is unresolved. CDR3 size: 13 residues. V gave up 6 bases and J gave up 7 bases, with 15 bases separating them. Germline lookup yields CDR1 LNHDA and CDR2 SQIVND (reference sequence). The CDR3: CASSPREARGYTF. CDR3 in DNA: TGTGCCAGTAGCCCTCGGGAGGCTCGTGGCTACACCTTC.

The V call is TRBV9, the J call TRBJ2-1; D may be TRBD2 (7 bases). The germline CDR1 and CDR2 sequences are SGDLS and YYNGEE. The CDR3 totals 13 residues. V was clipped by 7 bases and J by 10 bases, with 18 bases between them. The CDR3, as DNA: TGTGCCAGCCAGGTGGGAGGGGGGCAAGAGCAGTTCTTC. Translating it yields CASQVGGGQEQFF.

CDR3 residues: CASQRGFNQPQHF. The CDR3, as DNA: TGTGCCAGCCAAAGAGGATTCAATCAGCCCCAGCATTTT. The chain links TRBV6-1 to TRBJ1-5; unclear D gene. The germline V gene encodes CDR1 MNHNS and CDR2 SASEGT. Deletions cut 8 bases from V and 3 bases from J, with 11 bases between. CDR3 length: 13 residues.

The rearrangement links TRBV19 to TRBJ1-1; the D gene is possibly TRBD1 (5 bases). Trimming removed 1 base at V and 0 bases at J, with 15 bases between. CDR1 and CDR2 from the germline V gene are LNHDA and SQIVND (reference sequence). CDR3 length: 17 amino acids. CDR3 protein: CASSIGVGTAMNTEAFF. The CDR3, as DNA: TGTGCCAGTAGTATAGGGGTTGGGACGGCCATGAACACTGAAGCTTTCTTT. The variable domain in full, with the rest retrieved from reference TRBV19 and TRBJ1-1, is DGGITQSPKYLFRKEGQNVTLSCEQNLNHDAMYWYRQDPGQGLRLIYYSQIVNDFQKGDIAEGYSVSREKKESFPLTVTSAQKNPTAFYLCASSIGVGTAMNTEAFFGQGTRLTVV.

The V call is TRBV10-3, the J call TRBJ1-2, with TRBD1 matching over 7 bases. Trimming removed 4 bases from V and 6 bases from J; junction bases left unmatched: 8. CDR1 and CDR2 (germline): ENHRY, SYGVKD. CDR3 size: 14 residues. The CDR3 region is CAISGAGGEDGYTF. As DNA, the CDR3 is TGTGCCATCAGTGGGGCAGGGGGAGAGGATGGCTACACCTTC.

The chain carries TRBV28 and TRBJ1-1, with 8 nucleotides matching TRBD1. CDR1 is MDHEN, CDR2 SYDVKM, per germline. CDR3 length equals 14 residues. V shed 10 bases, J shed 3 bases, and the junction held 10 bases outside the gene matches. The CDR3, as DNA: TGTGCCACCTATGGACAGGGACGAGACACTGAAGCTTTCTTT. Protein product: CATYGQGRDTEAFF.

The rearrangement joins TRBV27 to TRBJ2-1, with TRBD1 matching 8 bases. The CDR3 is 14 amino acids. After removal of 3 bases from V and 8 bases from J, the junction contained 6 bases not matched to a gene. CDR1 MNHEY and CDR2 SMNVEV come from the germline V gene (reference sequence). The CDR3 loop is CASSFDRGTDEQFF. CDR3 DNA: TGTGCCAGCAGTTTCGACAGGGGCACGGATGAGCAGTTCTTC.

The rearrangement uses TRBV4-3 and TRBJ2-1, with 7 bases matching TRBD1. Germline assignment: CDR1 LGHNA and CDR2 YSLEER. The CDR3 has 16 residues. V lost 3 bases and J lost 4; bases outside the gene matches: 9. The DNA for the CDR3 is TGCGCCAGCAGCCAGCTCACAGGGGTTCCATACAATGAGCAGTTCTTC. The encoded protein is CASSQLTGVPYNEQFF.

This chain joins TRBV19 and TRBJ2-7, with 8 bases matching TRBD1. The CDR3 has 13 amino acids. Per germline, CDR1 LNHDA and CDR2 SQIVND (reference sequence). V shed 6 bases, J shed 4 bases, and the junction held 5 bases outside the gene matches. The CDR3 sequence is CASSPDREYEQYF. The CDR3, as DNA: TGTGCCAGTAGCCCGGACAGGGAATACGAGCAGTACTTC.

The chain uses TRBV28 and TRBJ1-1; 9 positions match TRBD1. Per germline, CDR1 MDHEN and CDR2 SYDVKM. Germline trimming cut 5 bases from V and 5 bases from J; bases unmatched to any gene: 12. The CDR3 has 16 amino acids. This chain's CDR3 is CASSAPGQGPRTEAFF. Written as DNA, the CDR3 is TGTGCCAGCAGTGCTCCGGGACAGGGCCCCAGGACTGAAGCTTTCTTT. The complete variable domain, with remaining parts taken from reference TRBV28 and TRBJ1-1, reads DVKVTQSSRYLVKRTGEKVFLECVQDMDHENMFWYRQDPGLGLRLIYFSYDVKMKEKGDIPEGYSVSREKKERFSLILESASTNQTSMYLCASSAPGQGPRTEAFFGQGTRLTVV.

The chain combines TRBV28 with TRBJ2-5; 8 bases align to TRBD1. The CDR3 is made up of 17 amino acids. The junction had 14 bases not matched to a gene; V was cut back by 5 bases and J by 3 bases. The germline CDR1 and CDR2 sequences are MDHEN and SYDVKM. The CDR3 here is CASSIGRGRMVKETQYF. CDR3 nucleotide sequence: TGTGCCAGCAGTATCGGCAGGGGGCGGATGGTAAAAGAGACCCAGTACTTC.

Here the CDR3 reads CASSRDRDRGIGGYTF. The CDR3 DNA follows: TGCGCCAGCAGCCGCGACCGGGACAGGGGAATTGGTGGCTACACCTTC. The rearrangement links TRBV4-3 to TRBJ1-2, with 10 bases that match TRBD1. This CDR3 spans 16 amino acids. The V segment lost 4 bases and the J segment 7 bases; nucleotides outside the gene matches: 12. Germline values: CDR1 LGHNA, CDR2 YSLEER.

The CDR3 protein is CASSLRGGDTEAFF. The CDR3 region has the DNA TGTGCCAGCTCACTCCGGGGGGGGGACACTGAAGCTTTCTTT. This rearrangement joins TRBV18 to TRBJ1-1, with D possibly being TRBD1 (5 bases). V lost 4 bases to trimming and J lost 3 bases, with 12 bases between them. This CDR3 comprises 14 residues. CDR1 KGHSH and CDR2 LQKENI come from the germline V gene.

This clone was seen once. The rearrangement links TRBV13 to TRBJ2-7; no clear D gene. The V gene's germline CDR1 is PRHDT and CDR2 FYEKMQ (reference sequence). The ends were cut back, 6 bases at V and 5 bases at J, with 11 bases in the middle. The CDR3 loop spans 12 amino acids. The CDR3 loop is CASRTHKDEQYF. In DNA form, the CDR3 reads TGTGCCAGCAGAACCCACAAGGACGAGCAGTACTTC. Looking up the rest from reference TRBV13 and TRBJ2-7 gives the full variable domain: AAGVIQSPRHLIKEKRETATLKCYPIPRHDTVYWYQQGPGQDPQFLISFYEKMQSDKGSIPDRFSAQQFSDYHSELNMSSLELGDSALYFCASRTHKDEQYFGPGTRLTVT.

The CDR3 region is CASSLTWLSEQYF. The CDR3 nucleotides read TGCGCCAGCAGCCTAACATGGCTGTCCGAGCAGTACTTC. The chain carries TRBV5-1 and TRBJ2-5; D is uncertain. The DNA end is a closer match to TRBJ2-7, so the J assignment may be wrong. In germline, CDR1 is SGHRS, CDR2 YFSETQ. The CDR3 length is 13 residues.

V usage is TRBV23-1 and J usage is TRBJ1-5; D remains ambiguous. TRBV23-1 is annotated as an ORF whose role is uncertain. The CDR3 sequence is 15 residues long. V shed 8 bases and J shed 2 bases, with 16 bases lying between them. This CDR3 reads CASRPEERGNQPQHF. The CDR3, as DNA: TGCGCCAGCCGTCCGGAGGAGCGGGGCAATCAGCCCCAGCATTTT.

In DNA form, the CDR3 reads TGTGCCAGTAGTACCCCCCGGGTGGCGGGGGGACCAAATGAGCAGTTCTTC. It is translated as CASSTPRVAGGPNEQFF. V and J are TRBV19 and TRBJ2-1; TRBD2 agrees at 8 bases. J was trimmed by 7 bases and V by 4 bases; bases with no gene match: 15. The CDR3 is made up of 17 amino acids. In germline, CDR1 is LNHDA, CDR2 SQIVND (reference sequence).